Shown below are 24 T cell receptor beta chains from a single sample sequenced in a study of control samples from healthy donors and cancer patients. Here immunoSEQ multiplex PCR was the method, and the copy in TCRdb shows in-frame clones only, minus some. The profile covers some 410,000 clones, with approximately 90% appearing a single time and 5% to 8% taken by the ten largest. The sequenced sample consisted of PBMCs. The origin of the receptors is a man in his forties with head and neck cancer.

The count of this clone is one. J is TRBJ2-1 and V is TRBV11-1; D is possibly TRBD2 (6 bases). CDR3 length equals 12 residues. CDR1 SGHAT and CDR2 FQDESV come from the germline V gene (reference sequence). The V end was cut by 1 base, the J end by 8 bases, with 6 bases between. CDR3 sequence: CASSLGGDEQFF. For the CDR3, the DNA is TGTGCCAGCAGCTTAGGCGGGGATGAGCAGTTCTTC.

In its sample, this clone was seen once. The V call is TRBV2, the J call TRBJ1-1; D uncertain. Germline V gives CDR1 SNHLY, CDR2 FYNNEI. The CDR3 spans 13 residues. Trimming took off 8 bases at V and 0 bases at J, with 10 bases between the two ends. The CDR3 coding sequence is TGTGCCAGCTCCCCTGATGTGAACACTGAAGCTTTCTTT. It translates to CASSPDVNTEAFF.

The chain carries TRBV15 and TRBJ1-1; D is possibly TRBD1 (5 bases). Germline CDR1 is LNHNV and CDR2 is YYDKDF (reference sequence). The CDR3 is 14 residues long. V lost 5 bases and J 4 bases, leaving 14 bases between the germline ends. CDR3 DNA sequence: TGTGCCACCAGCGCCTTGGGGGTGGGCACTGAAGCTTTCTTT. Translating gives CATSALGVGTEAFF.

The chain uses TRBV5-1 and TRBJ1-6; no clear D. Trimming cost V 0 bases and J 9 bases, with 13 bases left between them. Germline CDR1 SGHRS, CDR2 YFSETQ. The CDR3 is made up of 15 amino acids. CDR3 amino acids: CASSLGGKSGSPLHF. The CDR3 DNA follows: TGCGCCAGCAGCTTGGGTGGCAAGTCGGGTTCACCCCTCCACTTT.

As regards this clone: Different DNA sequences within this sample yield the same CDR3. This chain links TRBV4-3 with TRBJ2-1; unclear D gene. The CDR3 spans 13 residues. CDR1 LGHNA and CDR2 YSLEER come from the germline V gene. Trimming cost V 1 base and J 0 bases, with 1 base left between them. The CDR3 loop reads CASSQGSYNEQFF. The CDR3, as DNA: TGCGCCAGCAGCCAAGGCTCCTACAATGAGCAGTTCTTC.

The chain recombines TRBV5-1 with TRBJ2-1; D is uncertain. In germline, CDR1 is SGHRS, CDR2 YFSETQ. The CDR3 contains 13 residues. Trimming left V 4 bases short and J 6 bases short, with 11 bases between. CDR3 DNA: TGCGCCAGCAGCCAGGACGGAACCAATGAGCAGTTCTTC. This gives the protein CASSQDGTNEQFF.

The chain combines TRBV4-1 with TRBJ2-5, with 7 positions matching TRBD2. The CDR3 loop spans 15 amino acids. CDR1 and CDR2 from the germline V gene are MGHRA and YSYEKL. Unmatched junction bases numbered 8, after V lost 5 bases and J lost 2 bases. For the CDR3, the DNA is TGCGCCAGCAGCATAAACGGGGGGTCTCAAGAGACCCAGTACTTC. This codes for CASSINGGSQETQYF.

Written as DNA, the CDR3 is TGTGCCAGCGGGATAGCGGGGGTAACAGATACGCAGTATTTT. Protein product: CASGIAGVTDTQYF. The V and J genes are TRBV27 and TRBJ2-3, with 9 bases aligning to TRBD2. Germline V gene lookup returns CDR1 MNHEY and CDR2 SMNVEV (reference sequence). Unmatched junction bases numbered 6, after V lost 8 bases and J lost 3 bases. This CDR3 has 14 residues.

V is TRBV18 and J is TRBJ2-1, with 8 bases fitting TRBD1. The CDR3 has 16 amino acids. V gave up 2 bases and J gave up 8 bases; unmatched junction bases: 11. CDR1 and CDR2 from the germline V gene are KGHSH and LQKENI. CDR3 DNA: TGTGCCAGCTCACCATCCACAGGACAGGGTATCCATGAGCAGTTCTTC. This codes for CASSPSTGQGIHEQFF.

The V call is TRBV9, the J call TRBJ1-1; possible D gene TRBD1, 5 bases. The CDR3 is 16 amino acids. Trimming removed 2 bases at V and 1 base at J, with 15 bases between. Germline values: CDR1 SGDLS, CDR2 YYNGEE. This CDR3 is CASSVRDGKTNTEAFF. In DNA form, the CDR3 reads TGTGCCAGCAGCGTCCGGGACGGCAAAACGAACACTGAAGCTTTCTTT.

The chain has TRBV12-5 and TRBJ1-1; 9 positions match TRBD1. The V gene end was trimmed by 6 bases and the J gene end by 3 bases; junction bases not matched to a gene: 5. Germline assignment: CDR1 LGHNT and CDR2 FRNRAP. The CDR3 has 14 amino acids. The CDR3 is CASGPGQGHTEAFF. CDR3 bases: TGTGCTAGTGGGCCCGGACAGGGGCACACTGAAGCTTTCTTT.

The rearrangement joins TRBV6-2 or TRBV6-3 to TRBJ2-2, with D maybe TRBD1 (6 bases). V lost 1 base to trimming and J lost 0 bases, with 12 bases between them. The CDR3 length is 17 residues. The V gene's germline CDR1 is MNHEY and CDR2 SVGEGT. The CDR3 DNA reads as TGTGCCAGCAGTTACTTGGGACAAGCCGCGAACACCGGGGAGCTGTTTTTT. Residues: CASSYLGQAANTGELFF.

The chain carries TRBV4-1 and TRBJ1-1; 8 bases match TRBD1. The CDR3 sequence is 16 residues long. V trimming: 0 bases; J trimming: 2 bases; junction bases outside the gene matches: 5. Germline-derived CDR1 and CDR2 are MGHRA and YSYEKL. CDR3 DNA: TGCGCCAGCAGCCAAGAAACGACAGGGGTTAACACTGAAGCTTTCTTT. Residues: CASSQETTGVNTEAFF.

The chain combines TRBV27 with TRBJ2-5; TRBD2 agrees at 9 bases. V lost 5 bases, J lost 3 bases, and 19 bases stayed unmatched. The CDR3 runs 19 residues. Germline CDR1 reads MNHEY; CDR2 reads SMNVEV (reference sequence). CDR3 amino acids: CASSPKRKREDFFEETQYF. CDR3 sequence (DNA): TGTGCCAGCAGTCCCAAGCGTAAGCGGGAGGATTTCTTCGAAGAGACCCAGTACTTC.

CDR3: CASSPGQPYGYTF. The DNA for the CDR3 is TGTGCCAGCAGCCCGGGACAGCCCTATGGCTACACCTTC. The rearrangement joins TRBV5-6 to TRBJ1-2; 7 bases agree with TRBD1. V shed 4 bases and J 4 bases; nucleotides not matched to a gene: 4. This CDR3 comprises 13 residues. Germline CDR1 is SGHDT and CDR2 is YYEEEE.

The chain links TRBV7-8 to TRBJ2-3; D unclear. The germline V and J ends were trimmed by 5 bases and 6 bases, with 9 bases remaining between them. The CDR3 covers 12 residues. Germline V gene data show CDR1 as SGHVS and CDR2 as FQNEAQ. The CDR3 spells CASSRARDTQYF. CDR3 nucleotide sequence: TGTGCCAGCAGCAGGGCGAGGGATACGCAGTATTTT.

The chain carries TRBV4-1 and TRBJ2-3; D is possibly TRBD2 (6 bases). Germline CDR1 MGHRA, CDR2 YSYEKL. Trimming pared 0 bases from V and 1 base from J, leaving 11 bases between. The CDR3 extends over 16 amino acids. The CDR3 here is CASSQEGAGGTDTQYF. In nucleotides, the CDR3 is TGCGCCAGCAGCCAAGAAGGAGCGGGCGGCACAGATACGCAGTATTTT.

V usage is TRBV9 and J usage is TRBJ1-3, with D maybe TRBD1 (5 bases). Trimming removed 0 bases from V and 0 bases from J, with 16 bases in between. The CDR3 length is 18 residues. Germline V gene sequence: CDR1 SGDLS, CDR2 YYNGEE. The CDR3 loop reads CASSVGEGRWLSGNTIYF. As DNA, the CDR3 is TGTGCCAGCAGCGTAGGCGAGGGACGCTGGCTCTCTGGAAACACCATATATTTT.

The genes are TRBV6-5 and TRBJ1-5, with D possibly being TRBD1 (5 bases). V was shortened by 8 bases and J by 0 bases, with 11 bases between the two germline ends. The CDR3 is made up of 14 amino acids. Germline CDR1 is MNHEY and CDR2 is SVGAGI. The CDR3 DNA reads as TGTGCCAGCTCACGGGGGGATAGCAATCAGCCCCAGCATTTT. Amino acid sequence: CASSRGDSNQPQHF.

The CDR3 loop reads CASSLSSGSTDTQYF. The DNA for the CDR3 is TGTGCCAGCAGTTTATCTAGCGGAAGCACAGATACGCAGTATTTT. The chain combines TRBV28 with TRBJ2-3; TRBD2 agrees at 7 bases. This CDR3 contains 15 residues. CDR1 is MDHEN and CDR2 is SYDVKM in the germline V gene. The ends lost 1 base at V and 0 bases at J; junction bases unmatched: 1.

The chain employs TRBV7-8 and TRBJ2-3; 9 positions match TRBD1. V lost 0 bases, J lost 2 bases, and 3 bases stayed unmatched. The germline V gene encodes CDR1 SGHVS and CDR2 FQNEAQ. The CDR3 spans 16 residues. The CDR3 DNA reads TGTGCCAGCAGCTTAGCGACAGGGGGATACACAGATACGCAGTATTTT. Its protein product is CASSLATGGYTDTQYF.

This chain uses TRBV5-1 with TRBJ2-1; TRBD2 aligns across 8 bases. With V trimmed by 6 bases and J by 8 bases, 13 bases remained unmatched. CDR3 length: 15 amino acids. CDR1 and CDR2 (germline): SGHRS, YFSETQ. The CDR3 coding sequence is TGCGCCAGCAATCCCGGCGGGCCGGGGGGGGATGAGCAGTTCTTC. It specifies CASNPGGPGGDEQFF.

This chain uses TRBV27 with TRBJ1-2, with D possibly being TRBD1 (6 bases). The germline V and J ends were trimmed by 5 bases and 8 bases, with 18 bases remaining between them. Germline V gene lookup returns CDR1 MNHEY and CDR2 SMNVEV (reference sequence). CDR3 size: 14 residues. The chain's CDR3 is CASSLQPTGWGYTF. As DNA, the CDR3 is TGTGCCAGCAGTCTACAGCCGACAGGTTGGGGCTACACCTTC.

The chain employs TRBV6-1 and TRBJ1-5; tentative D call: TRBD1 (6 bases). The CDR3 runs 13 residues. Germline V gene sequence: CDR1 MNHNS, CDR2 SASEGT. V was shortened by 3 bases and J by 4 bases, with 7 bases between the two germline ends. This CDR3 is CASSEDRNQPQHF. The CDR3 nucleotides are TGTGCCAGCAGTGAGGACAGAAATCAGCCCCAGCATTTT.